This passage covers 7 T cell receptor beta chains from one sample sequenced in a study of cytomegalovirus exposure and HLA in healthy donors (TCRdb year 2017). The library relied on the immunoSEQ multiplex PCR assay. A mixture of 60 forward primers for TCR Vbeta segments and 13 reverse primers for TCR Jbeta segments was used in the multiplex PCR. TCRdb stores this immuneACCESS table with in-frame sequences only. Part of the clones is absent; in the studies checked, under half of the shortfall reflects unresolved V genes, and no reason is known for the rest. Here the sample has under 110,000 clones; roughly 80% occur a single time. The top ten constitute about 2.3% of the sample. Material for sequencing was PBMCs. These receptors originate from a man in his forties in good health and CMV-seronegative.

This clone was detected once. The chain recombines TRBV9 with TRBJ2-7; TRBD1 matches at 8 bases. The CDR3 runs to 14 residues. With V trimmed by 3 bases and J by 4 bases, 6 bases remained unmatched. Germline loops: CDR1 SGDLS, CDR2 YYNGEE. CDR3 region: CASSGVQGGYEQYF. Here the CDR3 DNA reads TGTGCCAGCAGCGGAGTACAGGGGGGATACGAGCAGTACTTC. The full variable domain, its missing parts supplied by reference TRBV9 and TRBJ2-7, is DSGVTQTPKHLITATGQRVTLRCSPRSGDLSVYWYQQSLDQGLQFLIQYYNGEERAKGNILERFSAQQFPDLHSELNLSSLELGDSALYFCASSGVQGGYEQYFGPGTRLTVT.

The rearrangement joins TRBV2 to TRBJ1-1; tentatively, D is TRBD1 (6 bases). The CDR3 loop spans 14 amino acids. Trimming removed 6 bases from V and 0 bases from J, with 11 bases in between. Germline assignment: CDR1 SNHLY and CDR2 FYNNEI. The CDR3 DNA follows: TGTGCCAGCAGCGGACAGACCATGAACACTGAAGCTTTCTTT. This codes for CASSGQTMNTEAFF.

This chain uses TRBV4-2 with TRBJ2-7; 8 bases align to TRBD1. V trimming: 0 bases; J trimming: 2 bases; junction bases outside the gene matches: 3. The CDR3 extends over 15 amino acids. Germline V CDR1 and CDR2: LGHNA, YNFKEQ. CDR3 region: CASSQERTGPYEQYF. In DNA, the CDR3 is TGTGCCAGCAGCCAAGAGAGGACAGGGCCCTACGAGCAGTACTTC.

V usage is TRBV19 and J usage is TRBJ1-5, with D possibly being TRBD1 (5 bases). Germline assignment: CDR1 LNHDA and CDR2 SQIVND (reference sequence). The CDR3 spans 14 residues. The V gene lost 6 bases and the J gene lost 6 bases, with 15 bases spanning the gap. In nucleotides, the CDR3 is TGTGCCAGTAGCCCCTATGGGGGAGGTCAGCCCCAGCATTTT. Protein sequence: CASSPYGGGQPQHF.

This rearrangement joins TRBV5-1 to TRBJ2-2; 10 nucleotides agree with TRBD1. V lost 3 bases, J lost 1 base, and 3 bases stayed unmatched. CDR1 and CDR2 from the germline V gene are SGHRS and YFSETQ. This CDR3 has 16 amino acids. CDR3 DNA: TGCGCCAGCAGCTCGGACAGGGGGGTGAACACCGGGGAGCTGTTTTTT. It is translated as CASSSDRGVNTGELFF.

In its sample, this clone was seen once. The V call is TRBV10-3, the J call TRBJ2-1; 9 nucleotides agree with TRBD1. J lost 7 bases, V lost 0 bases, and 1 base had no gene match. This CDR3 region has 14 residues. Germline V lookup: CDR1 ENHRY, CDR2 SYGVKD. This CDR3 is CAISESQGANEQFF. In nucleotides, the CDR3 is TGTGCCATCAGTGAGTCACAGGGGGCGAATGAGCAGTTCTTC.

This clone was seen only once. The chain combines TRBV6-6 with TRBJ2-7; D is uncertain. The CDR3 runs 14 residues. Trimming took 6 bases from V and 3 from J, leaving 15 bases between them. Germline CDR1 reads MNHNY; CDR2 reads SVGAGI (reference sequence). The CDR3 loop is CASRSPGQNYEQYF. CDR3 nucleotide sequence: TGTGCCAGCAGGTCCCCTGGGCAGAACTACGAGCAGTACTTC.